Listed below are T cell receptor beta chains from one sample, sequenced in a study of T-cell reconstitution after alpha-beta-depleted transplantation in children. TCRdb used MiXCR to reprocess the PCR reads, holding one entry per CDR3 protein. The sample shows roughly 200,000 distinct CDR3 sequences, approximately 6.9% of them seen only once. The sample in question was PBMCs, obtained before TCRalphabeta/CD19-depleted stem cell transplant. These receptors all stem from a boy between 2 and 10 years old with acute lymphoblastic leukemia, due to receive a stem cell transplant. The CDR3 runs from the conserved cysteine through the conserved F or W. The order of the fields is D gene, J gene, clone size, V gene, CDR3 protein, CDR3 DNA. D genes are given only for firm matches. For some rows the clone size is stated as once, few or many, or as a class when expanded; others skip it.

D gene: NA
J gene: TRBJ2-5
clone size: NA
V gene: TRBV11-2
CDR3 protein: CASSSWGPGLETQYF
CDR3 DNA: TGTGCCAGCAGCTCGTGGGGTCCGGGATTGGAGACCCAGTACTTC

D gene: TRBD1
J gene: TRBJ1-6
clone size: many
V gene: TRBV12-3/TRBV12-4
CDR3 protein: CASSDRGAYNSPLHF
CDR3 DNA: TGTGCCAGCAGTGACAGGGGCGCCTATAATTCACCCCTCCACTTT

D gene: TRBD1
J gene: TRBJ2-7
clone size: NA
V gene: TRBV14
CDR3 protein: CASSRRQGGTYEQYF
CDR3 DNA: TGTGCCAGCAGCCGAAGACAGGGGGGGACCTACGAGCAGTACTTC

D gene: TRBD1
J gene: TRBJ2-5
clone size: many
V gene: TRBV7-2
CDR3 protein: CASSKGPGGAGETQYF
CDR3 DNA: TGTGCCAGCAGCAAAGGTCCAGGGGGCGCAGGCGAGACCCAGTACTTC

D gene: TRBD1
J gene: TRBJ2-7
clone size: few
V gene: TRBV10-3
CDR3 protein: CAISESNTSGGNEQYF
CDR3 DNA: TGTGCCATCAGTGAGTCCAATACCTCAGGGGGCAACGAGCAGTACTTC

D gene: NA
J gene: TRBJ2-5
clone size: NA
V gene: TRBV5-6
CDR3 protein: CASSFGHTQETQYF
CDR3 DNA: TGTGCCAGCAGCTTCGGACATACCCAAGAGACCCAGTACTTC

D gene: TRBD2
J gene: TRBJ2-1
clone size: NA
V gene: TRBV19
CDR3 protein: CASSIWTSDNEQFF
CDR3 DNA: TGTGCCAGTAGTATATGGACTAGCGACAATGAGCAGTTCTTC

D gene: TRBD1
J gene: TRBJ2-1
clone size: many
V gene: TRBV5-6
CDR3 protein: CASSSKLDRGNEQFF
CDR3 DNA: TGTGCCAGCAGCTCTAAACTGGACAGGGGGAATGAGCAGTTCTTC

D gene: NA
J gene: TRBJ1-2
clone size: many
V gene: TRBV5-6
CDR3 protein: CASSPAGSGANYGYTF
CDR3 DNA: TGTGCCAGCAGCCCCGCCGGGAGTGGAGCTAACTATGGCTACACCTTC

D gene: NA
J gene: TRBJ2-2
clone size: many
V gene: TRBV4-2
CDR3 protein: CASSQEGGLEQTGELFF
CDR3 DNA: TGTGCCAGCAGCCAAGAAGGGGGGTTGGAACAGACCGGGGAGCTGTTTTTT

D gene: NA
J gene: TRBJ1-1
clone size: many
V gene: TRBV20-1
CDR3 protein: CSAPKTGTDTEAFF
CDR3 DNA: TGCAGTGCCCCGAAAACAGGGACGGACACTGAAGCTTTCTTT

D gene: NA
J gene: TRBJ2-3
clone size: many
V gene: TRBV7-3
CDR3 protein: CASSEEGDHTDTQYF
CDR3 DNA: TGTGCCAGCAGCGAGGAGGGGGATCACACAGATACGCAGTATTTT

D gene: NA
J gene: TRBJ1-5
clone size: few
V gene: TRBV6-2/TRBV6-3
CDR3 protein: CASSAPLGAPDNQPQHF
CDR3 DNA: TGTGCCAGCAGTGCGCCTCTCGGGGCACCGGACAATCAGCCCCAGCATTTT

D gene: NA
J gene: TRBJ1-1
clone size: many
V gene: TRBV28
CDR3 protein: CASRVSRGSTEAFF
CDR3 DNA: TGTGCCAGCAGGGTCTCTAGGGGTAGCACTGAAGCTTTCTTT

D gene: NA
J gene: TRBJ2-2
clone size: many
V gene: TRBV28
CDR3 protein: CASSLFGRGLNTGELFF
CDR3 DNA: TGTGCCAGCAGTTTATTCGGTCGGGGGCTGAACACCGGGGAGCTGTTTTTT

D gene: NA
J gene: TRBJ1-1
clone size: many
V gene: TRBV7-2
CDR3 protein: CASSSQSRTEAFF
CDR3 DNA: TGTGCCAGCAGCTCCCAGTCCCGGACTGAAGCTTTCTTT

D gene: NA
J gene: TRBJ1-2
clone size: many
V gene: TRBV20-1
CDR3 protein: CSAREEGYGYTF
CDR3 DNA: TGCAGTGCTAGAGAGGAGGGCTATGGCTACACCTTC

D gene: NA
J gene: TRBJ2-1
clone size: NA
V gene: TRBV19
CDR3 protein: CASSDKSYNEQFF
CDR3 DNA: TGTGCCAGTAGCGATAAGTCCTACAATGAGCAGTTCTTC

D gene: NA
J gene: TRBJ2-7
clone size: many
V gene: TRBV27
CDR3 protein: CASSSGRQPNREQYF
CDR3 DNA: TGTGCCAGCAGTTCCGGACGCCAACCTAATCGCGAGCAGTACTTC

D gene: TRBD1
J gene: TRBJ1-1
clone size: many
V gene: TRBV11-2
CDR3 protein: CASSFLGQGAGEAFF
CDR3 DNA: TGTGCCAGCAGCTTCTTGGGACAGGGGGCCGGTGAAGCTTTCTTT

D gene: TRBD2
J gene: TRBJ2-1
clone size: many
V gene: TRBV4-3
CDR3 protein: CASSQVPSGRAQNEQFF
CDR3 DNA: TGCGCCAGCAGCCAAGTCCCTAGCGGGAGGGCCCAGAATGAGCAGTTCTTC

D gene: NA
J gene: TRBJ2-5
clone size: many
V gene: TRBV29-1
CDR3 protein: CTCRDVLQETQYF
CDR3 DNA: TGCACCTGCCGGGACGTACTTCAAGAGACCCAGTACTTC

D gene: NA
J gene: TRBJ2-2
clone size: NA
V gene: TRBV24-1
CDR3 protein: CATSDHPAGSHEAGELFF
CDR3 DNA: TGTGCCACCAGTGACCACCCCGCTGGCAGCCACGAGGCCGGGGAGCTGTTTTTT

D gene: NA
J gene: TRBJ2-3
clone size: many
V gene: TRBV20-1
CDR3 protein: CSASPAEDTQYF
CDR3 DNA: TGCAGTGCTAGTCCGGCTGAAGATACGCAGTATTTT

D gene: TRBD1
J gene: TRBJ2-7
clone size: NA
V gene: TRBV7-2
CDR3 protein: CASRTDRGTYEQYF
CDR3 DNA: TGTGCCAGCAGGACGGACAGGGGGACCTACGAGCAGTACTTC

D gene: NA
J gene: TRBJ1-1
clone size: few
V gene: TRBV11-2
CDR3 protein: CASSLGRLGIPSNTEAFF
CDR3 DNA: TGTGCCAGCAGCTTAGGTCGGTTGGGGATCCCCTCGAACACTGAAGCTTTCTTT

D gene: NA
J gene: TRBJ1-5
clone size: NA
V gene: TRBV27
CDR3 protein: CASGRTGLKNQPQHF
CDR3 DNA: TGTGCCAGCGGACGTACAGGGCTGAAGAATCAGCCCCAGCATTTT

D gene: TRBD1
J gene: TRBJ2-3
clone size: NA
V gene: TRBV20-1
CDR3 protein: CSALHHPGTGGTDTQYF
CDR3 DNA: TGCAGTGCTCTCCACCACCCCGGGACAGGGGGCACAGATACGCAGTATTTT

D gene: TRBD1
J gene: TRBJ2-5
clone size: NA
V gene: TRBV5-1
CDR3 protein: CPSSIMTGTDQETQYF
CDR3 DNA: TGCCCCAGCAGCATAATGACAGGGACCGACCAAGAGACCCAGTACTTC

D gene: NA
J gene: TRBJ1-2
clone size: many
V gene: TRBV5-1
CDR3 protein: CASSEDPNYGYTF
CDR3 DNA: TGCGCCAGCAGCGAGGACCCAAACTATGGCTACACCTTC

D gene: NA
J gene: TRBJ1-4
clone size: many
V gene: TRBV28
CDR3 protein: CASTDGFNEKLFF
CDR3 DNA: TGTGCCAGCACGGACGGATTTAATGAAAAACTGTTTTTT

D gene: NA
J gene: TRBJ2-3
clone size: many
V gene: TRBV7-2
CDR3 protein: CASSLGALSTDTQYF
CDR3 DNA: TGTGCCAGCAGCTTAGGAGCTCTGAGCACAGATACGCAGTATTTT

D gene: NA
J gene: TRBJ1-1
clone size: many
V gene: TRBV6-4
CDR3 protein: CASSDSVTTNTEAFF
CDR3 DNA: TGTGCCAGCAGTGACTCGGTGACAACTAACACTGAAGCTTTCTTT